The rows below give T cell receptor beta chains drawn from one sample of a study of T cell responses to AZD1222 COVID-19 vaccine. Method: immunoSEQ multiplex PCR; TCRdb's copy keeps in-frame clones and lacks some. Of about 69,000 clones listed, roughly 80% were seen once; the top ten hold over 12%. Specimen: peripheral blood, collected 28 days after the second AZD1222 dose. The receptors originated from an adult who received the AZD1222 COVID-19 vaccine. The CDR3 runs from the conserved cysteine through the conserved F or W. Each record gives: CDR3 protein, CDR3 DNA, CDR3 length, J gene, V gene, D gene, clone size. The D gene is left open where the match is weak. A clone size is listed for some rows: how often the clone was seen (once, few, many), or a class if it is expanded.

cdr3_aa: CASSRTGRSYTF; cdr3_nt: TGTGCCAGCAGTAGGACAGGGCGAAGCTACACCTTC; cdr3_length: 12; j_call: TRBJ1-2; v_call: TRBV27; d_call: TRBD1; clone_size: few
cdr3_aa: CASSVGQPQHF; cdr3_nt: TGTGCCAGCAGCGTAGGGCAGCCCCAGCATTTT; cdr3_length: 11; j_call: TRBJ1-5; v_call: TRBV9; d_call: -; clone_size: once
cdr3_aa: CASSEAPWRLRQPQHF; cdr3_nt: TGTGCCAGCAGTGAAGCGCCATGGCGTCTACGTCAGCCCCAGCATTTT; cdr3_length: 16; j_call: TRBJ1-5; v_call: TRBV6-1; d_call: -; clone_size: -
cdr3_aa: CASSSHTGSNYGYTF; cdr3_nt: TGTGCCAGCAGCTCCCACACGGGATCAAACTATGGCTACACCTTC; cdr3_length: 15; j_call: TRBJ1-2; v_call: TRBV5-5; d_call: -; clone_size: -
cdr3_aa: CASSSATSADTQYF; cdr3_nt: TGCGCCAGCAGCTCCGCGACTAGTGCAGATACGCAGTATTTT; cdr3_length: 14; j_call: TRBJ2-3; v_call: TRBV5-1; d_call: -; clone_size: -
cdr3_aa: CASGAGTRREQYF; cdr3_nt: TGTGCCAGCGGGGCAGGGACCCGACGAGAGCAGTACTTC; cdr3_length: 13; j_call: TRBJ2-7; v_call: TRBV27; d_call: -; clone_size: -
cdr3_aa: CSASMHFGGAATGELFF; cdr3_nt: TGCAGTGCTAGTATGCATTTCGGGGGGGCGGCGACCGGGGAGCTGTTTTTT; cdr3_length: 17; j_call: TRBJ2-2; v_call: TRBV20-1; d_call: TRBD2; clone_size: once
cdr3_aa: CSVGSLAENTGELFF; cdr3_nt: TGCAGCGTTGGGAGTCTAGCGGAAAACACCGGGGAGCTGTTTTTT; cdr3_length: 15; j_call: TRBJ2-2; v_call: TRBV29-1; d_call: TRBD2; clone_size: -
cdr3_aa: CASSAEGANEKLFF; cdr3_nt: TGTGCCAGCAGTGCAGAGGGGGCTAATGAAAAACTGTTTTTT; cdr3_length: 14; j_call: TRBJ1-4; v_call: TRBV2; d_call: -; clone_size: few
cdr3_aa: CASSLERYTMNTEAFF; cdr3_nt: TGCGCCAGCAGCTTGGAACGGTACACGATGAACACTGAAGCTTTCTTT; cdr3_length: 16; j_call: TRBJ1-1; v_call: TRBV5-1; d_call: -; clone_size: -
cdr3_aa: CASSQMLTGGSVAFF; cdr3_nt: TGTGCCAGCAGCCAAATGTTAACAGGGGGTTCGGTAGCTTTCTTT; cdr3_length: 15; j_call: TRBJ1-1; v_call: TRBV5-4; d_call: TRBD1; clone_size: -
cdr3_aa: CASSEGQGNNYGYTF; cdr3_nt: TGTGCCAGCAGCGAAGGACAGGGGAATAACTATGGCTACACCTTC; cdr3_length: 15; j_call: TRBJ1-2; v_call: TRBV5-6; d_call: TRBD1; clone_size: -
cdr3_aa: CASSPNSGQGNEQYF; cdr3_nt: TGTGCCAGCTCACCAAATTCGGGACAGGGCAACGAGCAGTACTTC; cdr3_length: 15; j_call: TRBJ2-7; v_call: TRBV18; d_call: TRBD1; clone_size: -
cdr3_aa: CASSFYRGTTNEKLFF; cdr3_nt: TGTGCCAGCAGTTTTTACAGGGGAACAACTAATGAAAAACTGTTTTTT; cdr3_length: 16; j_call: TRBJ1-4; v_call: TRBV28; d_call: TRBD1; clone_size: -
cdr3_aa: CASSPIGLGPNSPLHF; cdr3_nt: TGTGCCAGCAGCCCGATTGGGTTGGGTCCGAATTCACCCCTCCACTTT; cdr3_length: 16; j_call: TRBJ1-6; v_call: TRBV25-1; d_call: -; clone_size: -
cdr3_aa: CASSNRDSYSYEQYF; cdr3_nt: TGTGCCAGCAGCAACCGGGACAGTTACTCCTACGAGCAGTACTTC; cdr3_length: 15; j_call: TRBJ2-7; v_call: TRBV7-9; d_call: TRBD1; clone_size: -
cdr3_aa: CAWAPGQGILGYTF; cdr3_nt: TGTGCCTGGGCCCCGGGACAGGGGATCCTTGGCTACACCTTC; cdr3_length: 14; j_call: TRBJ1-2; v_call: TRBV30; d_call: TRBD1; clone_size: -
cdr3_aa: CASSGTSASNQPQHF; cdr3_nt: TGTGCCAGCTCAGGCACCAGTGCTAGCAATCAGCCCCAGCATTTT; cdr3_length: 15; j_call: TRBJ1-5; v_call: TRBV18; d_call: -; clone_size: -
cdr3_aa: CASSPLTSNQPQHF; cdr3_nt: TGTGCCAGCTCACCACTAACTAGCAATCAGCCCCAGCATTTT; cdr3_length: 14; j_call: TRBJ1-5; v_call: TRBV18; d_call: -; clone_size: once
cdr3_aa: CASSQESSGYYNEQFF; cdr3_nt: TGCGCCAGCAGCCAAGAATCCTCTGGTTATTACAATGAGCAGTTCTTC; cdr3_length: 16; j_call: TRBJ2-1; v_call: TRBV4-3; d_call: -; clone_size: -
cdr3_aa: CASIPVCREKLFF; cdr3_nt: TGCGCCAGCATTCCCGTATGCCGTGAAAAACTGTTTTTT; cdr3_length: 13; j_call: TRBJ1-4; v_call: TRBV10-1; d_call: -; clone_size: few